This T cell receptor (beta chain) is drawn from a study of blood T cell repertoires in COVID-19. A remark on this clone: Distinct nucleotide sequences in the sample also encode this CDR3.

The CDR3 length is 12 residues. Trimming cost V 3 bases and J 3 bases, with 7 bases left between them. Germline V lookup: CDR1 SGHRS, CDR2 YFSETQ. This table comes from immunoSEQ multiplex PCR, and its TCRdb copy is limited to in-frame clones, with some not included. The data contain approximately 300,000 clones, about nine tenths of them seen just once; the ten biggest clones take up roughly 2.2%. The source is a woman between 50 and 59 years old who had recovered from COVID-19. This chain uses TRBV5-1 with TRBJ2-7, with D tentatively TRBD1 (6 bases). Sequencing input: peripheral blood. Here the CDR3 reads CASSSQGYEQYF. CDR3 bases: TGCGCCAGCAGCTCACAGGGCTACGAGCAGTACTTC.